Each of the 23 T cell receptor beta chains below was sequenced from the same sample in a study of T-cell memory formation after mild COVID-19. A single record per CDR3 protein comes from TCRdb applying MiXCR to the 5' RACE reads. This sample yields hundreds of thousands of distinct CDR3 sequences, of which roughly 20% are seen a single time; 8.4% belongs to the top ten. The sequenced sample consisted of PBMCs or a T cell subset sorted from them (not recorded which). The receptors were sampled from an adult woman who had mild COVID-19 (a few samples of this study predate the infection). Cell type and time point are not known.

The V call is TRBV5-4, the J call TRBJ1-2; D might be TRBD1 (6 bases). The V gene's germline CDR1 is SGHNT and CDR2 YYREEE (reference sequence). This CDR3 has 14 amino acids. V lost 2 bases, J lost 5 bases, and 13 bases lay in between. CDR3 DNA sequence: TGTGCCAGCAGCTTCATACAGGGTTCTTATGGCTACACCTTC. Translated: CASSFIQGSYGYTF.

The chain uses TRBV19 and TRBJ2-3; D perhaps matches TRBD2 (6 bases). This CDR3 is built from 16 residues. The germline V gene encodes CDR1 LNHDA and CDR2 SQIVND (reference sequence). V dropped 5 bases and J dropped 4 bases, with 19 bases sitting between them. The CDR3 is CASSGRGSIQPDTQYF. DNA of the CDR3: TGTGCCAGTAGTGGACGGGGGAGTATTCAACCAGATACGCAGTATTTT. The complete variable domain, with remaining parts taken from reference TRBV19 and TRBJ2-3, reads DGGITQSPKYLFRKEGQNVTLSCEQNLNHDAMYWYRQDPGQGLRLIYYSQIVNDFQKGDIAEGYSVSREKKESFPLTVTSAQKNPTAFYLCASSGRGSIQPDTQYFGPGTRLTVL.

This CDR3 is CASSQDLGVTGATDTQYF. The CDR3 nucleotides are TGTGCCAGCAGCCAAGATCTAGGGGTGACAGGGGCAACAGATACGCAGTATTTT. This chain uses TRBV4-2 with TRBJ2-3, with 8 bases aligning to TRBD1. Germline trimming cut 0 bases from V and 3 bases from J; bases unmatched to any gene: 11. CDR3 length: 18 amino acids. The germline gives CDR1 LGHNA, CDR2 YNFKEQ.

A single count supports this clonotype. The V call is TRBV29-1, the J call TRBJ2-5; 10 positions agree with TRBD2. V lost 6 bases to trimming and J lost 5 bases; unmatched junction nucleotides: 6. Germline CDR1 reads SQVTM; CDR2 reads ANQGSEA. There are 13 residues in the CDR3. The CDR3, as DNA: TGCAGCGTGAGCGGGAGGGCCGGGGAGACCCAGTACTTC. This translates into CSVSGRAGETQYF.

This clonotype was observed a few times. The chain recombines TRBV6-2 or TRBV6-3 with TRBJ1-1; 9 bases align to TRBD1. CDR3 length: 15 amino acids. V shed 0 bases and J 1 base; nucleotides not matched to a gene: 0. Germline-derived CDR1 and CDR2 are MNHEY and SVGEGT. For the CDR3, the DNA is TGTGCCAGCAGTTACTCGGACAGGGGGAACACTGAAGCTTTCTTT. As protein: CASSYSDRGNTEAFF.

CDR3 coding DNA: TGCAGTGCAAGGGGGCTGGACAGGGAGTATGGCTACACCTTC. Amino acid sequence: CSARGLDREYGYTF. The chain links TRBV20-1 to TRBJ1-2; TRBD1 aligns across 8 bases. With V trimmed by 6 bases and J by 5 bases, 11 bases remained unmatched. The CDR3 spans 14 residues. Germline V gives CDR1 DFQATT, CDR2 SNEGSKA (reference sequence).

The gene calls are TRBV7-2 and TRBJ2-5; 11 bases line up with TRBD1. Unmatched junction bases numbered 1, after V lost 6 bases and J lost 7 bases. CDR3 size: 12 residues. Germline V lookup: CDR1 SGHTA, CDR2 FQGNSA. The CDR3 here is CASRGTGGTQYF. The CDR3 coding sequence is TGTGCCAGCAGGGGGACAGGGGGGACCCAGTACTTC.

This clonotype has just a few counts. The J gene is TRBJ2-7, the V gene TRBV10-3, with 13 bases that match TRBD2. The trim removed 6 bases at V and 2 bases at J, leaving 4 bases unmatched. The V gene's germline CDR1 is ENHRY and CDR2 SYGVKD. CDR3 length equals 15 residues. CDR3 protein: CAIRSGTSGAYEQYF. In DNA form, the CDR3 reads TGTGCCATCAGGTCCGGGACTAGCGGGGCCTACGAGCAGTACTTC.

This clonotype has more than one count but fewer than ten. The chain links TRBV6-2 or TRBV6-3 to TRBJ1-1; no clear D. Per the germline V gene, CDR1 is MNHEY and CDR2 is SVGEGT. The CDR3 extends over 12 amino acids. Trimming cost V 2 bases and J 0 bases, with 1 base left between them. The CDR3 region has the DNA TGTGCCAGCAGTTACGTGAACACTGAAGCTTTCTTT. This encodes CASSYVNTEAFF.

This clonotype was counted only a few times. The chain links TRBV10-3 to TRBJ2-3, with TRBD2 identical over 8 bases. Germline-derived CDR1 and CDR2 are ENHRY and SYGVKD. This CDR3 spans 14 amino acids. J lost 4 bases, V lost 6 bases, and 6 bases had no gene match. CDR3 loop: CAISPGGRSDTQYF. The CDR3 region has the DNA TGTGCCATCAGCCCGGGGGGGCGTTCAGATACGCAGTATTTT.

This clonotype was observed a handful of times. V gene TRBV5-1 combines with J gene TRBJ1-4; no reliable D call. The CDR3 is 12 amino acids. V was shortened by 5 bases and J by 7 bases, with 9 bases between the two germline ends. The germline gives CDR1 SGHRS, CDR2 YFSETQ. The CDR3 DNA is TGCGCCAGCAGGGATGGGGTTGAAAAACTGTTTTTT. This translates into CASRDGVEKLFF.

This clonotype was observed a single time. The genes are TRBV6-5 and TRBJ2-2; TRBD2 agrees at 8 bases. CDR3 length: 15 amino acids. V lost 6 bases to trimming and J lost 6 bases; unmatched junction nucleotides: 9. Germline assignment: CDR1 MNHEY and CDR2 SVGAGI. The CDR3, as DNA: TGTGCCAGCAGACAACTAGCGGCCAACCCCGGGGAGCTGTTTTTT. This translates into CASRQLAANPGELFF.

The CDR3 DNA reads TGTGCCAGCAGCCAAGATCGGCTGTATGAGCAGTTCTTC. This gives the protein CASSQDRLYEQFF. The J gene is TRBJ2-1, the V gene TRBV3-1; D ambiguous. V lost 0 bases and J 8 bases, leaving 8 bases between the germline ends. This CDR3 comprises 13 residues. The V gene's germline CDR1 is LGHDT and CDR2 YNNKEL (reference sequence).

This rearrangement joins TRBV24-1 to TRBJ1-5; 8 nucleotides match TRBD1. Germline CDR1 and CDR2: KGHDR and SFDVKD. The J segment lost 6 bases and the V segment lost 5 bases, leaving 11 bases of the junction unmatched. This CDR3 has 16 residues. This CDR3 is CATSAKGQGSGQPQHF. The CDR3, as DNA: TGTGCCACCAGTGCAAAAGGACAGGGATCCGGTCAGCCCCAGCATTTT.

The CDR3 nucleotides read TGTGCCAGCAGCCCCTTGGACACCATATATTTT. Its protein product is CASSPLDTIYF. The chain combines TRBV7-9 with TRBJ1-3; D is undetermined. CDR1 SEHNR and CDR2 FQNEAQ come from the germline V gene (reference sequence). There are 11 residues in the CDR3. Deletions cut 5 bases from V and 8 bases from J, with 7 bases between.

This clonotype turned up a few times. CDR3 bases: TGTGCCAGCAGTTACGGGCCGGGACAGGACTTATCCTACGAGCAGTACTTC. Translation: CASSYGPGQDLSYEQYF. The chain has TRBV6-2 or TRBV6-3 and TRBJ2-7, with TRBD1 matching 8 bases. V gave up 2 bases and J gave up 1 base; unmatched junction bases: 10. CDR1 and CDR2 from the germline V gene are MNHEY and SVGEGT. The CDR3 contains 17 residues.

This rearrangement joins TRBV14 to TRBJ1-1; no definite D call. The CDR3 sequence is 15 residues long. CDR1 and CDR2 (germline): SGHDN, FVKESK. The germline V and J ends were trimmed by 0 bases and 1 base, with 9 bases remaining between them. CDR3 residues: CASSQDWAGNTEAFF. The CDR3 nucleotides read TGTGCCAGCAGCCAAGATTGGGCAGGGAACACTGAAGCTTTCTTT.

This clonotype has just a few counts. V is TRBV7-9 and J is TRBJ2-2, with a tentative D call TRBD2 (5 bases). This CDR3 has 15 amino acids. V lost 6 bases and J 5 bases, leaving 16 bases between the germline ends. From germline, CDR1 is SEHNR and CDR2 FQNEAQ (reference sequence). CDR3 amino acids: CASREGGETTGELFF. CDR3 nucleotides: TGTGCCAGCAGAGAGGGCGGAGAGACTACCGGGGAGCTGTTTTTT.

This chain connects TRBV18 to TRBJ2-1; D gene ambiguous. The germline gives CDR1 KGHSH, CDR2 LQKENI. The CDR3 length is 13 residues. V dropped 5 bases and J dropped 7 bases, with 12 bases sitting between them. In nucleotides, the CDR3 is TGTGCCAGCTCAGACCTGGCGGTGAATGAGCAGTTCTTC. Translating it yields CASSDLAVNEQFF. Drawing the rest from reference TRBV18 and TRBJ2-1, the complete variable domain is NAGVMQNPRHLVRRRGQEARLRCSPMKGHSHVYWYRQLPEEGLKFMVYLQKENIIDESGMPKERFSAEFPKEGPSILRIQQVVRGDSAAYFCASSDLAVNEQFFGPGTRLTVL.

This clonotype was counted between two and nine times. The chain has TRBV4-2 and TRBJ2-7; perhaps TRBD2 as D (6 bases). The CDR3 has 15 amino acids. CDR1 is LGHNA, CDR2 YNFKEQ, per germline. Trimming took 2 bases from V and 3 from J, leaving 14 bases between them. CDR3 residues: CASSQLAGPGYEQYF. DNA of the CDR3: TGTGCCAGCAGCCAATTGGCGGGACCGGGCTACGAGCAGTACTTC.

In its sample, this clonotype was seen many times. V gene TRBV5-6 combines with J gene TRBJ2-1; possibly TRBD1 for D (6 bases). There are 16 residues in the CDR3. The V end lost 1 base, the J end lost 2 bases, and 13 bases lay between the germline ends. In germline, CDR1 is SGHDT, CDR2 YYEEEE. CDR3 residues: CASSLTRDTAYNEQFF. The CDR3 DNA follows: TGTGCCAGCAGCTTGACCCGGGACACAGCCTACAATGAGCAGTTCTTC.

In its sample, this clonotype was seen a few times. The rearrangement links TRBV7-6 to TRBJ2-3, with unresolved D. The CDR3 loop spans 14 amino acids. CDR1 and CDR2 from the germline V gene are SGHVS and FNYEAQ. V was pared by 5 bases and J by 5 bases, with 14 bases between. In DNA, the CDR3 is TGTGCCAGCAGCCCGACTGTAGTTTTAGATACGCAGTATTTT. Translated: CASSPTVVLDTQYF.

The gene calls are TRBV5-1 and TRBJ2-6; D is undetermined. Trimming left V 6 bases short and J 0 bases short, with 16 bases between. This CDR3 is 17 amino acids long. Germline V gene sequence: CDR1 SGHRS, CDR2 YFSETQ. Here the CDR3 DNA reads TGCGCCAGCACGCCACTAACAGACCCCTCTGGGGCCAACGTCCTGACTTTC. Its translation is CASTPLTDPSGANVLTF.